The next 21 T cell receptor beta chains were all read from a single sample in a study of blood T cell repertoires in COVID-19. Data came from immunoSEQ multiplex PCR; TCRdb stores just in-frame clones and leaves some out. The table lists roughly 220,000 clones, 85% of them singletons. The specimen sequenced was peripheral blood. These receptors originate from a man aged 45 to 65 who had recovered from COVID-19.

The chain has TRBV4-2 and TRBJ2-7; D gene ambiguous. CDR1 and CDR2 from the germline V gene are LGHNA and YNFKEQ. Trimming cost V 1 base and J 2 bases, with 12 bases left between them. CDR3 length: 15 amino acids. Written as DNA, the CDR3 is TGTGCCAGCAGCCAAGCAGCGTCTGATGCCTACGAGCAGTACTTC. Its translation: CASSQAASDAYEQYF.

The chain employs TRBV5-6 and TRBJ2-2; 8 bases match TRBD2. CDR1 and CDR2 from the germline V gene are SGHDT and YYEEEE. This CDR3 is built from 17 residues. Losses at the gene ends were 1 base for V and 4 bases for J; bases not matched to a gene: 9. The CDR3 is CASSLLGLAGSTGELFF. CDR3 DNA: TGTGCCAGCAGCTTGCTCGGGTTAGCGGGATCCACCGGGGAGCTGTTTTTT.

The chain joins TRBV5-6 to TRBJ1-2, with unresolved D. Germline lookup yields CDR1 SGHDT and CDR2 YYEEEE. The CDR3 is 13 amino acids. V was cut by 1 base and J by 1 base, with 5 bases left in between. The CDR3 sequence is CASSLTDNYGYTF. CDR3 nucleotides: TGTGCCAGCAGCTTGACAGATAACTATGGCTACACCTTC.

V gene TRBV5-1 combines with J gene TRBJ1-6; D unclear. Trimming removed 0 bases from V and 8 bases from J, with 9 bases in between. CDR3 length: 14 amino acids. Germline V gene data show CDR1 as SGHRS and CDR2 as YFSETQ. Here the CDR3 DNA reads TGCGCCAGCAGCTTGGCTGCCGACTATTCACCCCTCCACTTT. This sequence encodes CASSLAADYSPLHF.

This sequence joins TRBV9 and TRBJ1-2; 9 bases are shared with TRBD1. The germline V gene encodes CDR1 SGDLS and CDR2 YYNGEE. Trimming removed 3 bases from V and 0 bases from J; junction bases left unmatched: 3. The CDR3 loop spans 15 amino acids. CDR3 sequence reads: CASSARTGANYGYTF. CDR3 nucleotides: TGTGCCAGCAGCGCGAGGACAGGGGCTAACTATGGCTACACCTTC. Based on the CDR3 plus reference TRBV9 and TRBJ1-2, the full variable domain is DSGVTQTPKHLITATGQRVTLRCSPRSGDLSVYWYQQSLDQGLQFLIQYYNGEERAKGNILERFSAQQFPDLHSELNLSSLELGDSALYFCASSARTGANYGYTFGSGTRLTVV.

On this clone: The same CDR3 also results from other DNA sequences found in this sample. The V and J genes are TRBV28 and TRBJ1-5, with 10 bases that match TRBD1. V gave up 3 bases and J gave up 6 bases; unmatched junction bases: 5. Looked up from germline, CDR1 is MDHEN and CDR2 is SYDVKM. The CDR3 is made up of 15 amino acids. CDR3 sequence: CASSLGQGYRQPQHF. The CDR3 coding sequence is TGTGCCAGCAGTTTGGGACAGGGGTATCGTCAGCCCCAGCATTTT.

The table lists this clone with a count of one. The V call is TRBV18, the J call TRBJ2-5; D is unresolved. CDR3 length: 15 residues. The ends were cut back, 5 bases at V and 1 base at J, with 14 bases in the middle. The germline V gene has CDR1 KGHSH and CDR2 LQKENI. The CDR3 sequence: CASSSYSMGQETQYF. CDR3 DNA: TGTGCCAGCTCATCCTACAGCATGGGCCAAGAGACCCAGTACTTC.

This rearrangement joins TRBV7-8 to TRBJ1-3; 8 bases agree with TRBD1. J was trimmed by 0 bases and V by 5 bases; bases with no gene match: 9. From germline, CDR1 is SGHVS and CDR2 FQNEAQ. There are 17 residues in the CDR3. In nucleotides, the CDR3 is TGTGCCAGCAGCCCCCGGACAGGGAGGGACTCTGGAAACACCATATATTTT. Protein product: CASSPRTGRDSGNTIYF.

The J gene is TRBJ1-2, the V gene TRBV27; weak D call: TRBD1 (5 bases). Trimming pared 4 bases from V and 0 bases from J, leaving 12 bases between. Germline assignment: CDR1 MNHEY and CDR2 SMNVEV (reference sequence). The CDR3 consists of 15 residues. CDR3 in amino acids: CASSSLDKTNYGYTF. The CDR3 DNA sequence: TGTGCCAGCAGTTCCCTGGACAAGACTAACTATGGCTACACCTTC.

This chain connects TRBV3-1 (or the pseudogene TRBV3-2) to TRBJ1-2, with 8 bases lining up with TRBD1. Trimming took 3 bases from V and 7 from J; bases not matched to a gene: 4. Germline loops: CDR1 LGHDT, CDR2 YNNKEL (reference sequence). This CDR3 region has 13 residues. The CDR3 bases are TGTGCCAGCAGCCAGGGACAGGCTTCTGGCTACACCTTC. Translated, it gives CASSQGQASGYTF.

The rearrangement links TRBV11-2 to TRBJ2-1, with D possibly TRBD2 on 5 matching bases. CDR1 SGHAT and CDR2 FQNNGV come from the germline V gene. V was pared by 5 bases and J by 8 bases, with 13 bases between. This CDR3 contains 13 residues. The DNA for the CDR3 is TGTGCCAGCAGCACTAGAGTTCGCGATGAGCAGTTCTTC. It specifies CASSTRVRDEQFF.

The gene calls are TRBV10-3 and TRBJ2-3; 9 nucleotides match TRBD1. Losses at the gene ends were 3 bases for V and 4 bases for J; bases not matched to a gene: 5. The germline CDR1 and CDR2 sequences are ENHRY and SYGVKD. The CDR3 sequence is 15 residues long. As DNA, the CDR3 is TGTGCCATCAGTGAAGGACAGGGGAAGGCAGATACGCAGTATTTT. Translation gives CAISEGQGKADTQYF.

The chain combines TRBV28 with TRBJ2-1, with 8 bases identical to TRBD2. Losses at the gene ends were 7 bases for V and 5 bases for J; bases not matched to a gene: 13. Germline loops: CDR1 MDHEN, CDR2 SYDVKM. The CDR3 loop spans 16 amino acids. CDR3 sequence reads: CASTPSGREAHNEQFF. CDR3 nucleotides: TGTGCCAGCACCCCTTCTGGGCGGGAGGCCCACAATGAGCAGTTCTTC.

The chain carries TRBV3-1 (or the pseudogene TRBV3-2) and TRBJ2-6; weak D call: TRBD2 (6 bases). Germline CDR1 and CDR2: LGHDT and YNNKEL (reference sequence). The CDR3 is 19 residues long. V lost 3 bases, J lost 0 bases, and 18 bases lay in between. The CDR3: CASSQVDGGGSSGANVLTF. As DNA, the CDR3 is TGTGCCAGCAGCCAGGTTGACGGAGGAGGGTCCTCTGGGGCCAACGTCCTGACTTTC.

The V call is TRBV5-1, the J call TRBJ1-4, with TRBD1 matching over 8 bases. This CDR3 is built from 14 residues. The V segment lost 4 bases and the J segment 6 bases; nucleotides outside the gene matches: 5. The germline V gene encodes CDR1 SGHRS and CDR2 YFSETQ. The DNA of the CDR3 is TGCGCCAGCAGCCGGAGGGGACAGGATGAAAAACTGTTTTTT. Protein: CASSRRGQDEKLFF.

This clone was found once. The gene calls are TRBV28 and TRBJ1-3; D is perhaps TRBD1 (6 bases). Germline CDR1 is MDHEN and CDR2 is SYDVKM. V was cut by 5 bases and J by 3 bases, with 14 bases left in between. CDR3 length: 15 residues. CDR3 in amino acids: CASSLIRGGGNTIYF. CDR3 DNA sequence: TGTGCCAGCAGTCTGATAAGGGGGGGTGGAAACACCATATATTTT.

The chain is built from TRBV28 and TRBJ2-5; no clear D gene. V gave up 5 bases and J gave up 7 bases, with 14 bases separating them. CDR1 MDHEN and CDR2 SYDVKM come from the germline V gene. This CDR3 has 13 residues. The CDR3: CASSPKPSGTQYF. As DNA, the CDR3 is TGTGCCAGCAGTCCGAAACCCAGTGGGACCCAGTACTTC.

The chain recombines TRBV18 with TRBJ2-2, with D uncertain. Germline lookup yields CDR1 KGHSH and CDR2 LQKENI. V was shortened by 6 bases and J by 6 bases, with 11 bases between the two germline ends. This CDR3 is built from 13 residues. Here the CDR3 reads CASSQGVPGELFF. CDR3 DNA: TGTGCCAGCTCCCAAGGAGTCCCCGGGGAGCTGTTTTTT.

The chain employs TRBV5-1 and TRBJ1-3; D remains unclear. The V end lost 0 bases, the J end lost 2 bases, and 12 bases lay between the germline ends. The CDR3 length is 16 residues. Per the germline V gene, CDR1 is SGHRS and CDR2 is YFSETQ. Here the CDR3 reads CASSLEGMGAGNTIYF. As DNA, the CDR3 is TGCGCCAGCAGCTTGGAGGGTATGGGAGCTGGAAACACCATATATTTT. Supplemented by reference TRBV5-1 and TRBJ1-3, the full variable domain reads KAGVTQTPRYLIKTRGQQVTLSCSPISGHRSVSWYQQTPGQGLQFLFEYFSETQRNKGNFPGRFSGRQFSNSRSEMNVSTLELGDSALYLCASSLEGMGAGNTIYFGEGSWLTVV.

The chain joins TRBV27 to TRBJ1-2; TRBD1 matches 9 bases. Trimming removed 6 bases from V and 3 bases from J; junction bases left unmatched: 8. In germline, CDR1 is MNHEY, CDR2 SMNVEV (reference sequence). This CDR3 spans 15 amino acids. The CDR3 sequence is CASRQQGAQDYGYTF. In DNA form, the CDR3 reads TGTGCCAGCAGACAACAGGGGGCGCAGGACTATGGCTACACCTTC.

The V gene is TRBV27, the J gene TRBJ1-3; D not resolved. This CDR3 has 13 amino acids. Germline CDR1 reads MNHEY; CDR2 reads SMNVEV (reference sequence). V shed 5 bases and J shed 0 bases, with 5 bases lying between them. The CDR3, as DNA: TGTGCCAGCAGTCCCATCTCTGGAAACACCATATATTTT. Translated: CASSPISGNTIYF.